This T cell receptor (beta chain) originates from a study of T-cell memory formation after mild COVID-19. As regards this clonotype: No antigen is known for it.

Study results and caveats: Some responding clones appeared in pre-infection memory, suggesting cross-reactive memory joined. Specificity for SARS-CoV-2 was not confirmed among the second-wave clones peaking on day 37. CD4+ contracting clones were found mainly in CM and EM, and CD8+ ones in EMRA.

This CDR3 contains 16 residues. The ends were cut back, 3 bases at V and 0 bases at J, with 15 bases in the middle. From germline, CDR1 is SGDLS and CDR2 YYNGEE. UMIs and sample barcodes were carried by the TCR alpha and TCR beta cDNA libraries that 5'RACE produced using constant-segment primers. TCRdb re-called the 5' RACE reads with MiXCR, one entry per CDR3 protein. The sample lists roughly 450,000 distinct CDR3 sequences; 15% to 20% were seen once. V and J are TRBV9 and TRBJ1-2, with TRBD1 as a possible D gene (5 bases). What was sequenced was PBMCs or a T cell subset sorted from them (not recorded which). The receptor was isolated from an adult woman who had mild COVID-19 (a few samples of this study predate the infection). Cell type and time point are not known. The CDR3 here is CASSAGTELSNYGYTF. Written as DNA, the CDR3 is TGTGCCAGCAGCGCTGGGACGGAACTCTCTAACTATGGCTACACCTTC.